Shown below are 25 T cell receptor beta chains from a single sample sequenced in a study of CD8+ T cells in alopecia areata. Regarding treatment: oral pan-JAK inhibitor, 5-10 mg twice daily. RNA extraction was followed by reverse transcription into cDNA, which acted as the sequencing template. The protocol was immunoSEQ multiplex PCR, while the TCRdb copy is restricted to in-frame clones and leaves out a portion. Among roughly 150,000 clones listed, 54% were seen once. The sequencing here drew on CD8+ T cells sorted from blood, taken at week 4, from a patient treated with tofacitinib. These receptors originate from a human donor with alopecia areata.

Only a few counts were recorded for this clone. V usage is TRBV7-6 and J usage is TRBJ2-5; tentatively, D is TRBD1 (5 bases). Deletions cut 5 bases from V and 2 bases from J, with 12 bases between. Germline CDR1 reads SGHVS; CDR2 reads FNYEAQ. The CDR3 covers 14 residues. CDR3: CASSPRTPQETQYF. Written as DNA, the CDR3 is TGTGCCAGCAGCCCCCGGACACCACAAGAGACCCAGTACTTC.

The CDR3 nucleotides are TGTGCCTGGAGTGAAAACTCTGGAAACACCATATATTTT. Its translation: CAWSENSGNTIYF. V is TRBV30 and J is TRBJ1-3, with no clear D. V dropped 1 base and J dropped 0 bases, with 4 bases sitting between them. Germline-derived CDR1 and CDR2 are GTSNPN and SVGIG (reference sequence). The CDR3 has 13 amino acids. The full variable domain, with the rest looked up from reference TRBV30 and TRBJ1-3, is SQTIHQWPATLVQPVGSPLSLECTVEGTSNPNLYWYRQAAGRGLQLLFYSVGIGQISSEVPQNLSASRPQDRQFILSSKKLLLSDSGFYLCAWSENSGNTIYFGEGSWLTVV.

This clone came up a few times. The chain uses TRBV5-1 and TRBJ2-1; no firm D call. This CDR3 contains 13 residues. Trimming removed 0 bases from V and 5 bases from J, with 6 bases in between. Germline V CDR1 and CDR2: SGHRS, YFSETQ. As DNA, the CDR3 is TGCGCCAGCAGCTTGGAACCGCACAATGAGCAGTTCTTC. Translation: CASSLEPHNEQFF.

The chain uses TRBV5-6 and TRBJ1-6; D call uncertain. The CDR3 has 15 amino acids. Germline CDR1 is SGHDT and CDR2 is YYEEEE. V lost 1 base and J 0 bases, leaving 5 bases between the germline ends. The CDR3 here is CASSLMSSYNSPLHF. The CDR3 bases are TGTGCCAGCAGCTTGATGAGCTCCTATAATTCACCCCTCCACTTT.

The CDR3 sequence: CSVEVGGARSGANVLTF. In DNA, the CDR3 is TGCAGCGTTGAGGTGGGGGGGGCCCGCTCTGGGGCCAACGTCCTGACTTTC. V and J are TRBV29-1 and TRBJ2-6; D perhaps matches TRBD2 (7 bases). Germline-derived CDR1 and CDR2 are SQVTM and ANQGSEA. The CDR3 spans 17 residues. The V and J ends lost 3 bases and 0 bases respectively, with 15 bases between them.

This chain joins TRBV5-5 and TRBJ2-2; TRBD1 aligns across 9 bases. CDR1 is SGHKS, CDR2 YYEKEE, per germline (reference sequence). V shed 3 bases and J 8 bases; nucleotides not matched to a gene: 5. The CDR3 runs to 14 residues. This CDR3 is CASSWDRAGGELFF. The CDR3 DNA reads as TGTGCCAGCAGCTGGGACAGGGCGGGAGGGGAGCTGTTTTTT.

The chain couples TRBV6-5 to TRBJ2-3, with 9 nucleotides matching TRBD2. The CDR3 runs 15 residues. The V gene end was trimmed by 8 bases and the J gene end by 1 base; junction bases not matched to a gene: 7. Germline CDR1 and CDR2: MNHEY and SVGAGI. The CDR3 region has the DNA TGTGCCAGCGGGGCGGGGGGGCTTGGCACAGATACGCAGTATTTT. It translates to CASGAGGLGTDTQYF.

V gene TRBV4-1 combines with J gene TRBJ2-3; no definite D call. V lost 0 bases and J lost 1, with 8 bases in between. The CDR3 runs to 15 residues. CDR1 is MGHRA and CDR2 is YSYEKL in the germline V gene. Written as DNA, the CDR3 is TGCGCCAGCAGCCAAGAGGGCAGCCGCACAGATACGCAGTATTTT. Encoded protein: CASSQEGSRTDTQYF.

V and J are TRBV27 and TRBJ1-1; D ambiguous. This CDR3 comprises 14 residues. Between the trimmed V and J ends, which lost 5 bases and 2 bases, there was a span of 12 bases. Per the germline V gene, CDR1 is MNHEY and CDR2 is SMNVEV (reference sequence). The CDR3 sequence is CASSLRESNTEAFF. CDR3 in DNA: TGTGCCAGCAGTCTCCGGGAGTCAAACACTGAAGCTTTCTTT.

V gene TRBV5-1 combines with J gene TRBJ1-2, with D tentatively TRBD1 (6 bases). Per the germline V gene, CDR1 is SGHRS and CDR2 is YFSETQ. The CDR3 length is 14 residues. Trimming took 4 bases from V and 8 from J, leaving 18 bases between them. CDR3 bases: TGCGCCAGCAGCGAAAAAGGGGGAAATATGGGCTACACCTTC. Translated, it gives CASSEKGGNMGYTF.

The table lists this clone with a count of one. This rearrangement joins TRBV27 to TRBJ2-5; D gene ambiguous. Trimming removed 3 bases from V and 0 bases from J, with 8 bases in between. CDR3 length: 14 amino acids. Per the germline V gene, CDR1 is MNHEY and CDR2 is SMNVEV (reference sequence). In DNA, the CDR3 is TGTGCCAGCAGTTTTGGTGGGAACCAAGAGACCCAGTACTTC. Translated, it gives CASSFGGNQETQYF.

The J gene is TRBJ1-2, the V gene TRBV7-2; D unclear. There are 15 residues in the CDR3. Germline V lookup: CDR1 SGHTA, CDR2 FQGNSA. V lost 2 bases, J lost 5 bases, and 15 bases lay in between. The CDR3 region has the DNA TGTGCCAGCAGCTTAATCCCGAGCTCCGGATATGGCTACACCTTC. Residues: CASSLIPSSGYGYTF.

The chain is built from TRBV9 and TRBJ2-7, with D perhaps TRBD1 (5 bases). The CDR3 consists of 14 residues. The V and J ends lost 2 bases and 3 bases respectively, with 12 bases between them. Germline V gene sequence: CDR1 SGDLS, CDR2 YYNGEE. As DNA, the CDR3 is TGTGCCAGCAGCGTGGCAGGGAACGGCTACGAGCAGTACTTC. Protein: CASSVAGNGYEQYF.

The chain has TRBV30 and TRBJ2-7; the D is unclear. CDR3 length equals 11 residues. Germline values: CDR1 GTSNPN, CDR2 SVGIG (reference sequence). The V end lost 1 base, the J end lost 0 bases, and 1 base lay between the germline ends. The CDR3 spells CAWSDSYEQYF. CDR3 bases: TGTGCCTGGAGTGACTCCTACGAGCAGTACTTC.

The chain carries TRBV19 and TRBJ2-1; tentative D call: TRBD2 (6 bases). V lost 3 bases and J 2 bases, leaving 17 bases between the germline ends. Germline V gene sequence: CDR1 LNHDA, CDR2 SQIVND (reference sequence). This CDR3 region has 17 residues. CDR3 in amino acids: CASSMMLGTSTYNEQFF. The CDR3, as DNA: TGTGCCAGTAGTATGATGTTAGGGACTTCCACCTACAATGAGCAGTTCTTC.

In its sample, this clone was seen a few times. This rearrangement joins TRBV27 to TRBJ2-7, with D possibly being TRBD1 (6 bases). Trimming shortened V by 6 bases and J by 2 bases, and 11 bases separated the two germline ends. The CDR3 has 13 residues. Germline CDR1 is MNHEY and CDR2 is SMNVEV (reference sequence). The DNA for the CDR3 is TGTGCCAGCAGCCAGGGGATCGCCTACGAGCAGTACTTC. The encoded protein is CASSQGIAYEQYF.

The rearrangement links TRBV30 to TRBJ1-5; D gene ambiguous. The V end was cut by 0 bases, the J end by 4 bases, with 10 bases between. In germline, CDR1 is GTSNPN, CDR2 SVGIG (reference sequence). The CDR3 length is 14 residues. CDR3 in amino acids: CAWSVRAENQPQHF. CDR3 DNA: TGTGCCTGGAGTGTACGAGCAGAGAATCAGCCCCAGCATTTT.

The chain employs TRBV27 and TRBJ1-5; D is unclear. Trimming left V 5 bases short and J 0 bases short, with 5 bases between. CDR1 and CDR2 (germline): MNHEY, SMNVEV (reference sequence). CDR3 size: 13 residues. The CDR3 sequence: CASSPYSNQPQHF. The CDR3, as DNA: TGTGCCAGCAGTCCATATAGCAATCAGCCCCAGCATTTT.

This sequence joins TRBV4-2 and TRBJ2-7, with unresolved D. The V end lost 0 bases, the J end lost 5 bases, and 5 bases lay between the germline ends. The germline CDR1 and CDR2 sequences are LGHNA and YNFKEQ. There are 12 residues in the CDR3. CDR3 region: CASSQDTDEQYF. DNA of the CDR3: TGTGCCAGCAGCCAAGATACGGACGAGCAGTACTTC.

This clone was picked up a small number of times. The rearrangement joins TRBV29-1 to TRBJ1-2; 8 nucleotides match TRBD1. The ends lost 4 bases at V and 3 bases at J; junction bases unmatched: 10. The germline gives CDR1 SQVTM, CDR2 ANQGSEA. The CDR3 is 15 amino acids. The CDR3 spells CSVVGPDREYYGYTF. The CDR3 nucleotides read TGCAGCGTTGTAGGTCCGGACAGGGAATACTATGGCTACACCTTC.

This clone was seen a few times. The chain couples TRBV29-1 to TRBJ2-7, with D tentatively TRBD2 (5 bases). Per the germline V gene, CDR1 is SQVTM and CDR2 is ANQGSEA. Trimming removed 5 bases from V and 3 bases from J, with 11 bases in between. The CDR3 has 12 amino acids. This chain's CDR3 is CSVTGVFYEQYF. CDR3 sequence (DNA): TGCAGCGTTACCGGGGTTTTCTACGAGCAGTACTTC.

This clone is labeled medium-sized. This rearrangement joins TRBV6-1 to TRBJ1-1; the match to TRBD1 covers 9 bases. Germline V CDR1 and CDR2: MNHNS, SASEGT. The CDR3 extends over 16 amino acids. V lost 3 bases and J lost 0; bases outside the gene matches: 5. The chain's CDR3 is CASSEGQGGLNTEAFF. DNA of the CDR3: TGTGCCAGCAGTGAGGGACAGGGTGGTTTGAACACTGAAGCTTTCTTT.

This rearrangement joins TRBV6-5 to TRBJ2-7; perhaps TRBD2 as D (5 bases). The CDR3 is made up of 13 amino acids. CDR1 and CDR2 (germline): MNHEY, SVGAGI. The V end was cut by 2 bases, the J end by 4 bases, with 9 bases between. CDR3 region: CASSYGSPYEQYF. CDR3 DNA sequence: TGTGCCAGCAGTTACGGGAGTCCATACGAGCAGTACTTC.

This clone was seen only a few times. V and J are TRBV2 and TRBJ2-7, with D unresolved. CDR1 SNHLY and CDR2 FYNNEI come from the germline V gene. The V gene lost 7 bases and the J gene lost 3 bases, with 10 bases spanning the gap. CDR3 length: 12 residues. CDR3 DNA sequence: TGTGCCAGCACCTCCCTAGGCTACGAGCAGTACTTC. Translation: CASTSLGYEQYF.

This clone was picked up a small number of times. The J gene is TRBJ1-5, the V gene TRBV4-1; 7 nucleotides match TRBD1. Trimming took 1 base from V and 9 from J; bases not matched to a gene: 6. CDR1 and CDR2 from the germline V gene are MGHRA and YSYEKL. The CDR3 is 14 amino acids. In nucleotides, the CDR3 is TGCGCCAGCAGCCAAGGGCAGGGGGAATCGCCCCAGCATTTT. Protein: CASSQGQGESPQHF.